This TCR beta chain stems from a study of control samples from healthy donors and cancer patients. The CDR3 extends over 15 amino acids. V was clipped by 5 bases and J by 5 bases; unmatched bases: 11. CDR1 is SEHNR and CDR2 is FQNEAQ in the germline V gene (reference sequence). Only in-frame clones appear in the TCRdb table, and some are missing; sequencing was by immunoSEQ multiplex PCR. This table has 90,000 to 100,000 clones, 88% appearing once. The chain links TRBV7-9 to TRBJ2-7; TRBD2 matches 8 bases. The source is a woman aged 65 to 85 in good health. The sequenced sample was blood. CDR3 nucleotide sequence: TGTGCCAGCAGCGTGGGGGGAGCGGGAGCCCACGAGCAGTACTTC. Protein product: CASSVGGAGAHEQYF.